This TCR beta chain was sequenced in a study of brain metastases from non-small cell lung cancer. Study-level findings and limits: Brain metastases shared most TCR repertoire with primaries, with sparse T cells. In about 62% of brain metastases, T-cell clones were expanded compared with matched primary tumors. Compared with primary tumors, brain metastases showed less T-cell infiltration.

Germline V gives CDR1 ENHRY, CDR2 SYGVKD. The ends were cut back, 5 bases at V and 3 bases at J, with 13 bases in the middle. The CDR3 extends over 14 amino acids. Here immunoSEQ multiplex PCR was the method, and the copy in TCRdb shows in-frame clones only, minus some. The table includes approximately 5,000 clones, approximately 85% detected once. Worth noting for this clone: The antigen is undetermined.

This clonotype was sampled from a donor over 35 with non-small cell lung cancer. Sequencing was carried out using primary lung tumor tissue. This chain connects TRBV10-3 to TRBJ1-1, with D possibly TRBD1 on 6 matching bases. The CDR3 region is CAISRGRGDTEAFF. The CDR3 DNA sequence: TGTGCCATCAGTCGCGGGAGGGGGGACACTGAAGCTTTCTTT.